This T cell receptor (beta chain) was captured by sequencing in a study of shared clonotypes between healthy human individuals. General study points: The four-donor shared clonotypes exceeded non-shared clonotypes in generation probability, with non-shared ones scoring lower.

Data came from immunoSEQ multiplex PCR; TCRdb stores just in-frame clones and leaves some out. The sample contains about 610,000 clones, 95% to 98% of which appear only once. Concerning this clone itself: As yet, its antigen is unknown.

The source is a woman in her twenties or thirties in good health. The sample comprised naive CD4+ T cells sorted from blood. As for subset: CD45RA+ positively selected.

This chain's CDR3 is CASSPIIRRQGLMNTEAFF. The CDR3 coding sequence is TGTGCCAGCTCCCCAATCATTAGGAGACAAGGCCTCATGAACACTGAAGCTTTCTTT. The chain is built from TRBV18 and TRBJ1-1, with D unresolved. CDR1 and CDR2 (germline): KGHSH, LQKENI. Deletions cut 6 bases from V and 0 bases from J, with 26 bases between. The CDR3 is 19 amino acids.